A selection of T cell receptor beta chains follows, all from one sample in a study of T cell changes during pregnancy in multiple sclerosis. TCRdb's copy holds only in-frame clones and misses some; the assay was immunoSEQ multiplex PCR. The profile covers about 41,000 clones, with 80% to 95% appearing a single time and over 8% taken by the ten largest. The material sequenced was CD8+ T cells from peripheral blood mononuclear cells, taken in the first trimester of pregnancy. These receptors all come from a female donor with multiple sclerosis, enrolled in a pregnancy study. The CDR3 runs from the conserved cysteine through the conserved F or W. D genes are given only for firm matches. Clone size is given for some rows only: seen once, a few or many times, or a class if the clone is expanded.

DNA: TGTGCCAGTAGTATATGCGGGGCCGAATATAGCAATCAGCCCCAGCATTTT
CDR3: CASSICGAEYSNQPQHF
length: 17
D: NA
V: TRBV19
size: once
J: TRBJ1-5

DNA: TGTGCCAGTAGTATAACGGGAGACCACAATGAGCAGTTCTTC
CDR3: CASSITGDHNEQFF
length: 14
D: NA
V: TRBV19
size: NA
J: TRBJ2-1

DNA: TGTGCCAGCAGTGTTCGAAGGAGGACCTACGATGAGAACACTGAAGCTTTCTTT
CDR3: CASSVRRRTYDENTEAFF
length: 18
D: NA
V: TRBV6-1
size: NA
J: TRBJ1-1

DNA: TGTGCCAGCAGTGGGCGGGACGGCCTAAACAATGAGCAGTTCTTC
CDR3: CASSGRDGLNNEQFF
length: 15
D: NA
V: TRBV6-1
size: NA
J: TRBJ2-1

DNA: TGTGCCAGCAGTGAACAGGGGAGCTACTACGAGCAGTACTTC
CDR3: CASSEQGSYYEQYF
length: 14
D: NA
V: TRBV6-1
size: NA
J: TRBJ2-7

DNA: TGTGCCAGCAGCTTAATAGCTACCGTCTACAATGAGCAGTTCTTC
CDR3: CASSLIATVYNEQFF
length: 15
D: NA
V: TRBV7-3
size: NA
J: TRBJ2-1

DNA: TGTGCCAGCAGCAACGTCATAGGGGATTCACCCCTCCACTTT
CDR3: CASSNVIGDSPLHF
length: 14
D: NA
V: TRBV5-4
size: NA
J: TRBJ1-6

DNA: TGTGCCAGCAGTTATGGCCCGACAGGGGAGAGTGGCTACACCTTC
CDR3: CASSYGPTGESGYTF
length: 15
D: TRBD1
V: TRBV6-6
size: NA
J: TRBJ1-2

DNA: TGTGCCAGCAGCTTAATAGCGGGGGGTGATAATGAGCAGTTCTTC
CDR3: CASSLIAGGDNEQFF
length: 15
D: TRBD2
V: TRBV7-3
size: few
J: TRBJ2-1

DNA: TGTGCCAGCAGCTTAATGGGCCAAGACCTTACAGATACGCAGTATTTT
CDR3: CASSLMGQDLTDTQYF
length: 16
D: NA
V: TRBV13
size: once
J: TRBJ2-3

DNA: TGTGCCATCAAGCCTAGTTTCTTCGTTGATACGCAGTATTTT
CDR3: CAIKPSFFVDTQYF
length: 14
D: NA
V: TRBV10-3
size: once
J: TRBJ2-3

DNA: TGTGCCAGCAGCTATGATACAGGGTTCTCTGGAAACACCATATATTTT
CDR3: CASSYDTGFSGNTIYF
length: 16
D: NA
V: TRBV7-2
size: NA
J: TRBJ1-3

DNA: TGTGCCAGCAGTTTCGGACAGGGGAATTCACCCCTCCACTTT
CDR3: CASSFGQGNSPLHF
length: 14
D: TRBD1
V: TRBV27
size: NA
J: TRBJ1-6

DNA: TGTGCCAGCAGCTATAGCGGGGGGCCCTCCTACGAGCAGTACTTC
CDR3: CASSYSGGPSYEQYF
length: 15
D: TRBD2
V: TRBV7-3
size: NA
J: TRBJ2-7

DNA: TGTGCCTGGAACCAGGGTCCTGGCTACACCTTC
CDR3: CAWNQGPGYTF
length: 11
D: NA
V: TRBV30
size: NA
J: TRBJ1-2

DNA: TGTGCCTGGAGTGAAATTATCCCAGGGACAGACTATGGCTACACCTTC
CDR3: CAWSEIIPGTDYGYTF
length: 16
D: TRBD1
V: TRBV30
size: once
J: TRBJ1-2

DNA: TGTGCCAGCAGTCCCGGCAGCGGTCGAGGGCATTTT
CDR3: CASSPGSGRGHF
length: 12
D: NA
V: TRBV7-8
size: NA
J: TRBJ1-5

DNA: TGTGCCATCAATAATGGGACTAGCGGGAGTAGAGAGACCCAGTACTTC
CDR3: CAINNGTSGSRETQYF
length: 16
D: TRBD2
V: TRBV10-3
size: NA
J: TRBJ2-5

DNA: TGCGCCAGCAGCCAAGAGAAAGGACTCTATGGCTACACCTTC
CDR3: CASSQEKGLYGYTF
length: 14
D: NA
V: TRBV4-1
size: NA
J: TRBJ1-2

DNA: TGTGCCAGCAGCGTCAGTGGGAGGTGGGGGACGGGCACTGAAGCTTTCTTT
CDR3: CASSVSGRWGTGTEAFF
length: 17
D: NA
V: TRBV9
size: NA
J: TRBJ1-1

DNA: TGTGCCAGCAGTTACTCGAGACAGGGCCCTGAAGCTTTCTTT
CDR3: CASSYSRQGPEAFF
length: 14
D: TRBD1
V: TRBV6-5
size: NA
J: TRBJ1-1

DNA: TGTGCCAGTAGTATAAGCCTTAGGACAGCATATGGCTACACCTTC
CDR3: CASSISLRTAYGYTF
length: 15
D: NA
V: TRBV19
size: NA
J: TRBJ1-2

DNA: TGTGCCAGCAGCTTAAATGGGCCGGGGGAAAAACTGTTTTTT
CDR3: CASSLNGPGEKLFF
length: 14
D: NA
V: TRBV7-6
size: NA
J: TRBJ1-4

DNA: TGTGCCAGCAGCTTAGGGGGACAGGGGACGCATGGCTACACCTTC
CDR3: CASSLGGQGTHGYTF
length: 15
D: TRBD1
V: TRBV7-2
size: NA
J: TRBJ1-2

DNA: TGTGCCAGCAGCCAAGATTTCGGGGACAAGACCTACGAGCAGTACTTC
CDR3: CASSQDFGDKTYEQYF
length: 16
D: NA
V: TRBV4-2
size: NA
J: TRBJ2-7

DNA: TGTGCCAGCAGCTTAGCCGGGAAGGGTCGGAACACTGAAGCTTTCTTT
CDR3: CASSLAGKGRNTEAFF
length: 16
D: NA
V: TRBV7-2
size: NA
J: TRBJ1-1

DNA: TGTGCCAGTAGTACGTGGGACAGGGCGGCTACGCAGTATTTT
CDR3: CASSTWDRAATQYF
length: 14
D: TRBD1
V: TRBV19
size: NA
J: TRBJ2-3

DNA: TGTGCCAGCAGTCCCCCGGGACAGAACTATGGCTACACCTTC
CDR3: CASSPPGQNYGYTF
length: 14
D: TRBD1
V: TRBV27
size: NA
J: TRBJ1-2

DNA: TGTGCCAGCAGCCTAGGGGTCCGGTGGAGCGAAAAACTGTTTTTT
CDR3: CASSLGVRWSEKLFF
length: 15
D: NA
V: TRBV7-2
size: NA
J: TRBJ1-4

DNA: TGTGCCAGCAGTTTATCAACCAGGGGTGTCTATGGCTACACCTTC
CDR3: CASSLSTRGVYGYTF
length: 15
D: NA
V: TRBV27
size: once
J: TRBJ1-2

DNA: TGTGCCTGGAGTGCGGTACTCGCGAACACCGGGGAGCTGTTTTTT
CDR3: CAWSAVLANTGELFF
length: 15
D: NA
V: TRBV30
size: once
J: TRBJ2-2

DNA: TGTGCCAGCAGTCCTTCAGGGACAGGGAACTCCGAGCAGTACTTC
CDR3: CASSPSGTGNSEQYF
length: 15
D: TRBD1
V: TRBV27
size: NA
J: TRBJ2-7

DNA: TGCGCCAGCAGCCAGCTGGTTGTCGCGGGAGGGCCCGATGAGCAGTTCTTC
CDR3: CASSQLVVAGGPDEQFF
length: 17
D: TRBD2
V: TRBV4-1
size: NA
J: TRBJ2-1

DNA: TGTGCCTGCCCTTTCCCCCCCTACAATGAGCAGTTCTTC
CDR3: CACPFPPYNEQFF
length: 13
D: NA
V: TRBV30
size: NA
J: TRBJ2-1

DNA: TGTGCCAGCAGCACAGGCCTAGCGGACTACAATGAGCAGTTCTTC
CDR3: CASSTGLADYNEQFF
length: 15
D: TRBD2
V: TRBV5-4
size: once
J: TRBJ2-1

DNA: TGTGCCAGCAGTTTGGGACAGGGTGCCTACAATGAGCAGTTCTTC
CDR3: CASSLGQGAYNEQFF
length: 15
D: TRBD1
V: TRBV27
size: NA
J: TRBJ2-1

DNA: TGTGCCAGCAGCACAGGGGATGAGCAGTACTTC
CDR3: CASSTGDEQYF
length: 11
D: TRBD1
V: TRBV6-5
size: NA
J: TRBJ2-7

DNA: TGTGCCATCAGTGCGGCAGGGTACGCGGCCACTGAAGCTTTCTTT
CDR3: CAISAAGYAATEAFF
length: 15
D: NA
V: TRBV10-3
size: NA
J: TRBJ1-1

DNA: TGTGCCAGTAGTTACGGGGGGAACACTGAAGCTTTCTTT
CDR3: CASSYGGNTEAFF
length: 13
D: NA
V: TRBV19
size: NA
J: TRBJ1-1

DNA: TGTGCCAGCAGAGGCCCCGGACTAGCGGGGGTCACAGATACGCAGTATTTT
CDR3: CASRGPGLAGVTDTQYF
length: 17
D: TRBD2
V: TRBV7-9
size: NA
J: TRBJ2-3

DNA: TGCGCCAGCAGCCAAGATTCCTATGCCGATGTAGCGGGGGAAACCTACGAGCAGTACTTC
CDR3: CASSQDSYADVAGETYEQYF
length: 20
D: TRBD2
V: TRBV4-3
size: NA
J: TRBJ2-7

DNA: TGTGCCTGGGACAGGGGGGGCAATGAGCAGTTCTTC
CDR3: CAWDRGGNEQFF
length: 12
D: TRBD1
V: TRBV30
size: NA
J: TRBJ2-1

DNA: TGCGCCAGCAGCTTGGAGGCTAGCGGGAACCCCTACAATGAGCAGTTCTTC
CDR3: CASSLEASGNPYNEQFF
length: 17
D: TRBD2
V: TRBV5-1
size: once
J: TRBJ2-1

DNA: TGTGCCAGCAGGGGACGCGACAGGGGAATCCAAGAGACCCAGTACTTC
CDR3: CASRGRDRGIQETQYF
length: 16
D: TRBD1
V: TRBV2
size: NA
J: TRBJ2-5